A single TCR beta chain is shown here with its context. This specimen belongs to a study of shared clonotypes between healthy human individuals. The method was immunoSEQ multiplex PCR; TCRdb's version includes in-frame clones alone and lacks a portion of them. The sample yields over 2,000,000 clones, approximately 92% seen once. CDR1 GTSNPN and CDR2 SVGIG come from the germline V gene (reference sequence). Trimming took off 2 bases at V and 6 bases at J, with 17 bases between the two ends. The CDR3 contains 14 residues. CD8 cells regarded as naive lacked CD45RO, were positively chosen for CCR7, and omitted terminally differentiated effector memory CD45RA+ cells.

The V gene is TRBV30, the J gene TRBJ2-7; possibly TRBD1 or TRBD2 for D (6 bases each). This TCR came from a man in his late teens or twenties in good health. Some clones in this sample may be carry-over from other donors' samples. The sample consisted of naive CD8+ T cells from PBMCs. This CDR3 reads CAWSTGAPLGEQYF. DNA of the CDR3: TGTGCCTGGAGTACGGGGGCACCCTTGGGCGAGCAGTACTTC.